The rows below give T cell receptor beta chains drawn from one sample of a study of blood T cell repertoires in COVID-19. Sequenced by immunoSEQ multiplex PCR; TCRdb stores in-frame clones only, minus some. The sample has about 54,000 clones, 90% seen once. Sequencing input: peripheral blood. These receptors all come from a woman aged 40 to 50 with active COVID-19. The CDR3 runs from the conserved cysteine through the conserved F or W. D genes are given only for firm matches. The size entry is marked missing in some rows and otherwise reads once, few, many or a size class.

TRBJ1-5 - TRBV7-2 - TGTGCCAGCAGCTTAGACACGGGTTCGAGTCAGCCCCAGCATTTT CASSLDTGSSQPQHF
TRBJ2-1 - TRBV19 TRBD1 TGTGCCAGTAGCCAAGGCAGGGGGCCGAGCTCCTACAATGAGCAGTTCTTC CASSQGRGPSSYNEQFF
TRBJ2-3 once TRBV11-3 - TGTGCCAGCAGCTTAGGTCTCCGGGGCACAGATACGCAGTATTTT CASSLGLRGTDTQYF
TRBJ2-3 - TRBV7-8 TRBD1 TGTGCCAGCAGCTTAGGTGTTGGGACAGGGCCGGATACGCAGTATTTT CASSLGVGTGPDTQYF
TRBJ2-5 - TRBV7-2 TRBD2 TGTGCCAGCAGCTTGAGCGGGGTCCAAGAGACCCAGTACTTC CASSLSGVQETQYF
TRBJ2-6 - TRBV19 - TGTGCCAGTAGTATAGAATCAGGCGCTGGGGCCAACGTCCTGACTTTC CASSIESGAGANVLTF
TRBJ1-1 - TRBV19 TRBD1 TGTGCCAGTAGTGACCTGGGACAGCACACTGAAGCTTTCTTT CASSDLGQHTEAFF
TRBJ2-3 - TRBV18 TRBD2 TGTGCCAGCTCACTTAGCTCCGGGACTAGCGGCGGTGACTGGTATTTT CASSLSSGTSGGDWYF
TRBJ1-2 - TRBV7-2 TRBD1 TGTGCCAGCGATCTAATAGGACAGGGCTATGGCTACACCTTC CASDLIGQGYGYTF
TRBJ1-1 - TRBV5-4 TRBD1 TGTGCCAGCAGCTTTGGCAGGGGGCCTGAAGCTTTCTTT CASSFGRGPEAFF
TRBJ1-2 - TRBV5-4 TRBD1 TGTGCCAGCAGCTTGGAGGGATCGGGACAGGGGGCGAGAGGCTACACCTTC CASSLEGSGQGARGYTF
TRBJ1-1 - TRBV5-1 TRBD1 TGCGCCAGCAGCTGGACAGGGGCTCCTGAAGCTTTCTTT CASSWTGAPEAFF
TRBJ1-2 - TRBV29-1 TRBD1 TGCAGCGCCACAAGGGGACAGGGGGTTGGTGGCTACACCTTC CSATRGQGVGGYTF
TRBJ1-2 - TRBV7-8 TRBD1 TGTGCCAGCAGCTTGGATGAGACAGGGTCCCTTAATATCTATGGCTACACCTTC CASSLDETGSLNIYGYTF
TRBJ2-3 - TRBV4-2 - TGTGCCAGCAGCCAGGGGGTTGGGGGGGGCGGCACAGATACGCAGTATTTT CASSQGVGGGGTDTQYF
TRBJ1-4 - TRBV18 - TGTGCCAGCTCACCATTTTCGTGGACAGTTAATGAAAAACTGTTTTTT CASSPFSWTVNEKLFF
TRBJ2-3 - TRBV6-5 TRBD2 TGTGCCAGCAGGGGGACTAGCCTCGCAGATACGCAGTATTTT CASRGTSLADTQYF
TRBJ2-1 - TRBV12-3/TRBV12-4 TRBD1 TGTGCCAGCAGTCTCGACAGGGTTGCGCAGTTCTTC CASSLDRVAQFF
TRBJ2-2 - TRBV5-1 TRBD2 TGCGCCAGCAGCTTGCTCCGAGCGGGGACCGGGGAGCTGTTTTTT CASSLLRAGTGELFF
TRBJ2-3 - TRBV7-9 - TGTGCCAGCAGCTGGTCCGGGAAGGATACGCAGTATTTT CASSWSGKDTQYF
TRBJ1-1 - TRBV18 - TGTGCCAGCTCACCCCTTTCAGGTTTCACTGAAGCTTTCTTT CASSPLSGFTEAFF
TRBJ2-1 once TRBV5-1 TRBD2 TGCGCCAGCAGCAACGGGGGGAGGACCTACAATGAGCAGTTCTTC CASSNGGRTYNEQFF
TRBJ1-4 - TRBV7-9 TRBD1 TGTGCCAGCAGCTCGAGAGGACAGGGTGGCCTCGAAAAACTGTTTTTT CASSSRGQGGLEKLFF
TRBJ1-4 few TRBV2 TRBD1 TGTGCCAGCAGTTGGACCAGGGGGGCTAATGAAAAACTGTTTTTT CASSWTRGANEKLFF
TRBJ1-1 - TRBV4-3 - TGCGCCAGCAGCCAAGATACGGCGGGAGGAGCTTTCTTT CASSQDTAGGAFF
TRBJ2-3 few TRBV7-8 TRBD1 TGTGCCAGCAGCTCCGACAGGGGGCAGATAGATACGCAGTATTTT CASSSDRGQIDTQYF
TRBJ1-3 - TRBV3-1/TRBV3-2 - TGTGCCAGCTCGGCGCGGGCCCCGTCTGGAAACACCATATATTTT CASSARAPSGNTIYF
TRBJ2-7 - TRBV30 - TGTGCCTGGAGTCGGTTTATCTTTTTCGGGGTCGAGCAGTACTTC CAWSRFIFFGVEQYF
TRBJ1-2 - TRBV20-1 - TGCAGTGCTAATAGGGGCTCTGGCTACACCTTC CSANRGSGYTF
TRBJ2-7 - TRBV6-5 TRBD2 TGTGCCAGCCTCAGCGGGGGGACCTACGAGCAGTACTTC CASLSGGTYEQYF
TRBJ2-5 - TRBV7-2 - TGTGCCAGCAGCCCGGGGACATTACAAGAGACCCAGTACTTC CASSPGTLQETQYF
TRBJ1-1 once TRBV3-1/TRBV3-2 - TGTGCCAGCAGCCAGACCAGGAGGGGCACTGAAGCTTTCTTT CASSQTRRGTEAFF
TRBJ1-5 - TRBV6-1 TRBD1 TGTGCCAGCAGTGTTTTCCGGCGGGACAGGGGGGGCAATCAGCCCCAGCATTTT CASSVFRRDRGGNQPQHF
TRBJ2-6 - TRBV5-4 - TGTGCCAGCAGCCCCCGCCAGGGGTCACTGAGTTACGGGGCCAACGTCCTGACTTTC CASSPRQGSLSYGANVLTF
TRBJ1-1 - TRBV2 TRBD1 TGTGCCAGCAACCGGGACAGGGAGACTGAAGCTTTCTTT CASNRDRETEAFF
TRBJ2-2 - TRBV5-1 - TGCGCCAGCAGCCCTACGACAGCGAACACCGGGGAGCTGTTTTTT CASSPTTANTGELFF
TRBJ2-1 - TRBV18 TRBD2 TGTGCCAGCTCACTCCTAGCGGGGGGGGACAATGAGCAGTTCTTC CASSLLAGGDNEQFF
TRBJ1-2 - TRBV7-9 - TGTGCCAGCAGCTTTGGGGAGTGGCCGAGGGGCTACACCTTC CASSFGEWPRGYTF
TRBJ2-5 - TRBV5-1 - TGCGCCAGCAGCTTGCAAAAGCGGCTCCAAGAGACCCAGTACTTC CASSLQKRLQETQYF
TRBJ1-5 - TRBV29-1 TRBD1 TGCAGCGTTGCAGGGGGGATCCATCAGCCCCAGCATTTT CSVAGGIHQPQHF
TRBJ2-2 few TRBV9 - TGTGCCAGCAGCGTAGTTGCGGATCCAGGGGAGCTGTTTTTT CASSVVADPGELFF
TRBJ1-2 - TRBV13 - TGTGCCAGCAGCTTACGGCAGGGTGGAAACTATGGCTACACCTTC CASSLRQGGNYGYTF
TRBJ2-5 - TRBV6-5 TRBD2 TGTGCCAGCAGATCGGCGGGGGGGCAAGAGACCCAGTACTTC CASRSAGGQETQYF
TRBJ1-5 - TRBV15 - TGTGCCACCAGCAGGCAAGCGGGGAACAATCAGCCCCAGCATTTT CATSRQAGNNQPQHF
TRBJ2-2 - TRBV7-3 - TGTGCCAGCAGCTTAACTCCGACTGTGAACACCGGGGAGCTGTTTTTT CASSLTPTVNTGELFF
TRBJ2-7 - TRBV15 - TGTGCCACCAGCAGAGATTCCCCCGTGTCGGAGCAGTACTTC CATSRDSPVSEQYF
TRBJ2-5 - TRBV25-1 - TGTGCCAGCAGTGAATCGGGGGTCCAAGAGACCCAGTACTTC CASSESGVQETQYF
TRBJ2-7 once TRBV6-5 - TGTGCCAGCAGTTACTCCCAGGGGTTGGGCGAGCAGTACTTC CASSYSQGLGEQYF
TRBJ2-1 - TRBV6-5 TRBD1 TGTGCCAGCAGTTACAGGGGGCCCATCAATGAGCAGTTCTTC CASSYRGPINEQFF
TRBJ2-7 - TRBV4-2 - TGTGCCAGCAGCCAAGATGACGCAGGGATCATCTACGAGCAGTACTTC CASSQDDAGIIYEQYF
TRBJ1-1 once TRBV19 TRBD1 TGTGCCAGCAGACAGGGCATGAACACTGAAGCTTTCTTT CASRQGMNTEAFF
TRBJ2-7 - TRBV9 TRBD1 TGTGCCAGCAGCGTAGGGACAGGAGGCGGGGAGCAGTACTTC CASSVGTGGGEQYF
TRBJ2-7 few TRBV19 - TGTGCCAGTAGTAGCAGGGGTTTTTCCTACGAGCAGTACTTC CASSSRGFSYEQYF
TRBJ1-2 - TRBV7-8 - TGTGCCAGCAGTCACGAACGAGGAGGCTACACCTTC CASSHERGGYTF
TRBJ2-2 - TRBV7-6 TRBD2 TGTGCCAGCAGCTTAGCCCAGCGGGGGGGCCTGGCCGGGGAGCTGTTTTTT CASSLAQRGGLAGELFF
TRBJ1-5 few TRBV12-1 - TGTGCCAGCAGCCATGGGCCACCCGACAGGGGCAATCAGCCCCAGCATTTT CASSHGPPDRGNQPQHF
TRBJ2-7 - TRBV27 - TGTGCCAGCCCGAGGGGGGGTTACGAGCAGTACTTC CASPRGGYEQYF
TRBJ1-2 - TRBV19 - TGTGCCAGTAGTATAGGAGGGATAAGAGGCTATGGCTACACCTTC CASSIGGIRGYGYTF
TRBJ2-7 - TRBV5-6 - TGTGCCAGCAGCTTTTTAGCGGCCCACGAGCAGTACTTC CASSFLAAHEQYF
TRBJ2-5 - TRBV23-1 TRBD1 TGCGCCAGCAGTCCTCCGGGACAGGGTAGAGAGACCCAGTACTTC CASSPPGQGRETQYF